A single sample gave rise to the 8 T cell receptor beta chains below, sequenced in a study of blood T cell repertoires in COVID-19. Sequenced by immunoSEQ multiplex PCR; TCRdb stores in-frame clones only, minus some. The table records tens of thousands of clones, approximately 74% of them present only once. The sequenced material came from peripheral blood. These receptors were obtained from a human donor with acute or convalescent COVID-19. The donor label of this sample is uncertain.

V usage is TRBV7-9 and J usage is TRBJ2-1; no reliable D call. V was shortened by 5 bases and J by 7 bases, with 6 bases between the two germline ends. This CDR3 is built from 11 residues. In germline, CDR1 is SEHNR, CDR2 FQNEAQ (reference sequence). The CDR3 reads CASSPYNEQFF. DNA for the CDR3: TGTGCCAGCAGCCCGTATAATGAGCAGTTCTTC.

This clone was found a few times. The rearrangement joins TRBV2 to TRBJ1-3; weak D call: TRBD1 (6 bases). V gave up 10 bases and J gave up 1 base, with 17 bases separating them. The CDR3 extends over 15 amino acids. Germline assignment: CDR1 SNHLY and CDR2 FYNNEI. CDR3 sequence reads: CATKKDSSSGNTIYF. The CDR3 coding sequence is TGTGCCACCAAAAAGGACAGTTCTTCTGGAAACACCATATATTTT.

The V call is TRBV27, the J call TRBJ2-2; weak D call: TRBD2 (6 bases). The CDR3 loop spans 16 amino acids. V gave up 4 bases and J gave up 4 bases, with 16 bases separating them. The germline CDR1 and CDR2 sequences are MNHEY and SMNVEV (reference sequence). CDR3: CASSSARGSGTGELFF. The CDR3 DNA reads as TGTGCCAGCAGTTCCGCCCGGGGGTCGGGCACCGGGGAGCTGTTTTTT.

This chain connects TRBV24-1 to TRBJ2-3, with D tentatively TRBD2 (6 bases). Germline CDR1 KGHDR, CDR2 SFDVKD. Trimming stripped 9 bases from V and 0 bases from J, with 21 bases between. This CDR3 region has 17 residues. The DNA for the CDR3 is TGTGCCACCGGCGGGGAGAGGACTTCCTCTAGCACAGATACGCAGTATTTT. Translating gives CATGGERTSSSTDTQYF.

This clone was detected only a few times. The CDR3 loop is CASSLSPGGSSYNSPLHF. The DNA for the CDR3 is TGTGCCAGCAGCTTAAGCCCAGGGGGAAGCTCCTATAATTCACCCCTCCACTTT. This chain connects TRBV7-2 to TRBJ1-6, with 7 bases matching TRBD1. Per the germline V gene, CDR1 is SGHTA and CDR2 is FQGNSA. This CDR3 contains 18 residues. The V and J ends lost 2 bases and 0 bases, in that order; junction bases with no gene match: 7.

This chain links TRBV2 with TRBJ2-7, with D perhaps TRBD1 (5 bases). This CDR3 contains 14 residues. Germline CDR1 reads SNHLY; CDR2 reads FYNNEI. V was clipped by 7 bases and J by 4 bases, with 17 bases between them. The CDR3 DNA reads as TGTGCCAGCACGTATAGGGGATATACATACGAGCAGTACTTC. Its translation: CASTYRGYTYEQYF.

This clone came up a few times. The V call is TRBV9, the J call TRBJ2-5; 9 bases map to TRBD1. V shed 1 base, J shed 1 base, and the junction held 2 bases outside the gene matches. Per germline, CDR1 SGDLS and CDR2 YYNGEE. The CDR3 contains 15 residues. For the CDR3, the DNA is TGTGCCAGCAGCGTATCGACAGGGGGCCAAGAGACCCAGTACTTC. Translation: CASSVSTGGQETQYF.

In DNA, the CDR3 is TGTGCCAGCAGCGCCTACGGGACAGGGACCTACGAGCAGTACGTC. Protein: CASSAYGTGTYEQYV. The chain couples TRBV2 to TRBJ2-7; 9 nucleotides align to TRBD1. The J segment lost 2 bases and the V segment lost 6 bases, leaving 8 bases of the junction unmatched. Germline loops: CDR1 SNHLY, CDR2 FYNNEI. There are 15 residues in the CDR3.